These 15 T cell receptor beta chains originate from one sample sequenced in a study of blood T cell repertoires in COVID-19. Measured with immunoSEQ multiplex PCR; TCRdb has only the in-frame clones, and not every one. Among 150,000 to 200,000 clones listed, 75% to 85% were seen once. Sequencing used peripheral blood. Receptors originate from a human donor in a cohort sampled during active COVID-19.

This clone has only one observation. V gene TRBV6-5 combines with J gene TRBJ1-2; 9 bases are shared with TRBD1. V shed 5 bases and J 8 bases; nucleotides not matched to a gene: 12. There are 15 residues in the CDR3. The germline V gene encodes CDR1 MNHEY and CDR2 SVGAGI. The CDR3 spells CASSPGGQGRGGYTF. DNA of the CDR3: TGTGCCAGCAGTCCGGGGGGACAGGGCCGGGGAGGCTACACCTTC.

This chain uses TRBV30 with TRBJ1-1, with D possibly TRBD1 on 5 matching bases. Trimming pared 0 bases from V and 1 base from J, leaving 18 bases between. This CDR3 region has 17 residues. Germline values: CDR1 GTSNPN, CDR2 SVGIG (reference sequence). This chain's CDR3 is CAWSVPGEVPSNTEAFF. The CDR3 DNA follows: TGTGCCTGGAGTGTGCCGGGGGAGGTCCCCTCGAACACTGAAGCTTTCTTT.

The CDR3, as DNA: TGTGCCAGCAGCTCCCTAGCGGGAGGGCTTCTAACAACCAACGTCCTGACTTTC. This codes for CASSSLAGGLLTTNVLTF. The V gene is TRBV21-1, the J gene TRBJ2-6; the D call of TRBD2 is as the table states it, not checked on the DNA. TRBV21-1 is designated a pseudogene. The length of the CDR3 is 18 residues.

V is TRBV19 and J is TRBJ2-7, with 14 bases matching TRBD2. Germline V gene sequence: CDR1 LNHDA, CDR2 SQIVND (reference sequence). The CDR3 extends over 15 amino acids. The V and J ends lost 6 bases and 5 bases, in that order; junction bases with no gene match: 6. CDR3 sequence (DNA): TGTGCCAGTAGGACTAGCGGGAGGGCGGTCGACGAGCAGTACTTC. Translation gives CASRTSGRAVDEQYF.

The rearrangement links TRBV10-2 to TRBJ1-6, with TRBD1 as a possible D gene (5 bases). CDR1 and CDR2 (germline): WSHSY, SAAADI. The CDR3 is 15 amino acids. V shed 5 bases and J shed 5 bases, with 13 bases lying between them. In nucleotides, the CDR3 is TGCGCCAGCAGTAGGCGGGACGGCAATAATTCACCCCTCCACTTT. It specifies CASSRRDGNNSPLHF.

In its sample, this clone was seen once. A junction boundary mismatches the germline segment, possibly from a read error. The chain uses TRBV28 and TRBJ1-2; D might be TRBD1 (6 bases). The CDR3 runs 15 residues. Germline lookup yields CDR1 MDHEN and CDR2 SYDVKM. The CDR3 loop is CASRLSPRGPYGYTF. The CDR3 DNA reads as TGTGCCAGCAGGTTATCACCCAGGGGCCCCTATGGCTACACCTTC.

Written as DNA, the CDR3 is TGTGCCATCAGTGGGGGGGGGACCGTCGCTGGTAGCGGATACGAGCAGTACTTC. Encoded protein: CAISGGGTVAGSGYEQYF. V usage is TRBV10-3 and J usage is TRBJ2-7, with 7 positions matching TRBD2. V lost 4 bases to trimming and J lost 4 bases; unmatched junction nucleotides: 19. This CDR3 spans 18 amino acids. Germline V gene data show CDR1 as ENHRY and CDR2 as SYGVKD.

DNA for the CDR3: TGTGCCAGCAGTTCGAAGGGGTATAGCAATCAGCCCCAGCATTTT. Its translation: CASSSKGYSNQPQHF. The chain joins TRBV27 to TRBJ1-5; possible D gene TRBD1, 5 bases. The CDR3 extends over 15 amino acids. Germline V CDR1 and CDR2: MNHEY, SMNVEV (reference sequence). Trimming took 4 bases from V and 0 from J, leaving 10 bases between them.

The V and J genes are TRBV7-3 and TRBJ1-1; possible D gene TRBD1, 6 bases. Germline V gene data show CDR1 as SGHTA and CDR2 as FQGTGA. This CDR3 region has 14 residues. V shed 2 bases and J shed 4 bases, with 11 bases lying between them. The CDR3 here is CASSLSGGVTEAFF. In DNA, the CDR3 is TGTGCCAGCAGCTTATCTGGGGGCGTCACTGAAGCTTTCTTT.

This clone appeared once. The CDR3 region has the DNA TGTGCCAGCATTGAGGTCCCGTTTGGAGGTCCCACAGATACGCAGTATTTT. Its translation is CASIEVPFGGPTDTQYF. This chain joins TRBV28 and TRBJ2-3; possible D gene TRBD2, 5 bases. V lost 7 bases and J lost 2, with 22 bases in between. The CDR3 covers 17 residues. Per germline, CDR1 MDHEN and CDR2 SYDVKM. The full variable domain, its missing parts supplied by reference TRBV28 and TRBJ2-3, is DVKVTQSSRYLVKRTGEKVFLECVQDMDHENMFWYRQDPGLGLRLIYFSYDVKMKEKGDIPEGYSVSREKKERFSLILESASTNQTSMYLCASIEVPFGGPTDTQYFGPGTRLTVL.

This clone was observed a few times. CDR3 in amino acids: CASSLAGTGYGNTEAFF. The DNA of the CDR3 is TGCGCCAGCAGCTTGGCGGGGACAGGGTATGGGAACACTGAAGCTTTCTTT. The chain is built from TRBV5-1 and TRBJ1-1; 9 bases line up with TRBD1. The CDR3 contains 17 residues. Losses at the gene ends were 0 bases for V and 1 base for J; bases not matched to a gene: 7. The germline gives CDR1 SGHRS, CDR2 YFSETQ.

This chain connects TRBV2 to TRBJ1-2; TRBD1 matches 7 bases. The V gene end was trimmed by 6 bases and the J gene end by 8 bases; junction bases not matched to a gene: 15. This CDR3 contains 15 residues. CDR1 and CDR2 (germline): SNHLY, FYNNEI. CDR3 residues: CASSAPTGESRGYTF. The CDR3 nucleotides read TGTGCCAGCAGCGCCCCAACAGGGGAATCAAGGGGCTACACCTTC.

The chain couples TRBV7-2 to TRBJ2-1, with 13 bases aligning to TRBD2. CDR1 is SGHTA, CDR2 FQGNSA, per germline. V trimming: 5 bases; J trimming: 6 bases; junction bases outside the gene matches: 4. This CDR3 is 15 amino acids long. For the CDR3, the DNA is TGTGCCAGCAGCGGTGGGACTAGCGGGACCAATGAGCAGTTCTTC. Translated: CASSGGTSGTNEQFF.

This clone was seen a few times. The gene calls are TRBV27 and TRBJ1-2; tentative D call: TRBD1 (5 bases). The CDR3 sequence is 15 residues long. V lost 4 bases to trimming and J lost 4 bases, with 16 bases between them. From germline, CDR1 is MNHEY and CDR2 SMNVEV (reference sequence). As DNA, the CDR3 is TGTGCCAGCAGTTCGGCGGGGCCTGCTGGCTATGGCTACACCTTC. Its translation: CASSSAGPAGYGYTF.

The genes are TRBV7-2 and TRBJ2-6; no definite D call. The CDR3 is made up of 16 amino acids. Trimming removed 3 bases from V and 0 bases from J, with 9 bases in between. Germline CDR1 SGHTA, CDR2 FQGNSA. CDR3 in DNA: TGTGCCAGCAGCTTCCCGGTTCCCTCTGGGGCCAACGTCCTGACTTTC. The encoded protein is CASSFPVPSGANVLTF.